This T cell receptor (beta chain) was profiled in a study of blood T cell repertoires in COVID-19. Study as a whole: The study drew acute and convalescent COVID-19 samples from the United States, Italy and Spain. Nucleic acid was either cDNA or gDNA, and it came from T cells, B-cell-depleted T cells, or PBMCs.

The CDR3 consists of 13 residues. V gave up 4 bases and J gave up 1 base, with 8 bases separating them. Germline V CDR1 and CDR2: MNHEY, SVGAGI. This clone has only a few counts. In the authors' methods: Researchers report that nucleated cell counts were estimated from reference gene primer amplification. Using immunoSEQ multiplex PCR, the repertoire was profiled, and TCRdb retains in-frame clones only, with some absent. V, J and clone size derive from that table, while D and trimming were established from the DNA sequence. This sample has about 90,000 clones, with less than 85% found just once. This clonotype originated in a woman between 70 and 85 years old with acute or convalescent COVID-19. This rearrangement joins TRBV6-5 to TRBJ2-7; D unresolved. The sample taken for sequencing was peripheral blood. The CDR3 sequence is CASSSTRSYEQYF. CDR3 nucleotide sequence: TGTGCCAGCAGTTCGACTCGATCCTACGAGCAGTACTTC.